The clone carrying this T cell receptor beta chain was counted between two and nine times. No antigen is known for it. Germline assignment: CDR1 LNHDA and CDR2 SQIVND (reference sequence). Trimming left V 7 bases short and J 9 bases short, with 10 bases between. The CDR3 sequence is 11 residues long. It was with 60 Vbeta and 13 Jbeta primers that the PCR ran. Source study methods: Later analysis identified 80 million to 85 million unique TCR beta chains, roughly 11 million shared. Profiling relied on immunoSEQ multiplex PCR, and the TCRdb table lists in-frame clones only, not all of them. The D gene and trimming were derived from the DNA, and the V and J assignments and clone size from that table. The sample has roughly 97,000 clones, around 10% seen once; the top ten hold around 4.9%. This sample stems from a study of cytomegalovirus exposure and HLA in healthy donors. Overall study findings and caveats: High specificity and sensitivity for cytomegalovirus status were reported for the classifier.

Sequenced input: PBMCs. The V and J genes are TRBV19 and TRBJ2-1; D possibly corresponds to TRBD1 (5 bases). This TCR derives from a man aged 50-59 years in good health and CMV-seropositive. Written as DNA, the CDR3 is TGTGCCAGTATGGGGCTGGTTGAGCAGTTCTTC. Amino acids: CASMGLVEQFF.